This T cell receptor beta chain appears in the sequencing data of a study of radiotherapy plus CTLA-4 blockade in lung cancer. The overall study: Around 18% of enrolled patients responded objectively, and 31% had disease control.

Data came from immunoSEQ multiplex PCR; TCRdb stores just in-frame clones and leaves some out. This sample has about 47,000 clones, with approximately 76% found just once. This clone was observed a handful of times. Its specificity is unknown. Lung cancer patients with chemo-refractory metastatic non-small-cell disease were given focal radiation plus CTLA-4 blockade with ipilimumab. Study findings and constraints: Together with interferon-beta, which increased in serum after radiation, early dynamic changes in blood T cell clones were reportedly the best predictors of response. Tumor-derived TCR clones expanded in blood after radiotherapy plus ipilimumab.

Losses at the gene ends were 4 bases for V and 1 base for J; bases not matched to a gene: 7. This CDR3 is built from 17 residues. CDR1 and CDR2 (germline): SEHNR, FQNEAQ (reference sequence). The source material was peripheral blood, sampled from a patient treated with radiotherapy plus ipilimumab. The receptor was derived from a human donor with non-small cell lung cancer who had stable disease on radiotherapy plus ipilimumab. V and J are TRBV7-9 and TRBJ2-2; TRBD1 aligns across 9 bases. Here the CDR3 reads CASSWDRDSRNTGELFF. CDR3 coding DNA: TGTGCCAGCAGCTGGGACAGGGACAGTCGGAACACCGGGGAGCTGTTTTTT.